One sample yielded the 8 T cell receptor beta chains listed below, sequenced in a study of cytomegalovirus exposure and HLA in healthy donors (dated by TCRdb to the late 2010s). The library was prepared using the immunoSEQ multiplex PCR assay. A mixture of 60 forward primers for TCR Vbeta segments and 13 reverse primers for TCR Jbeta segments was used in the multiplex PCR. TCRdb provides this immuneACCESS table in a form limited to in-frame rearrangements. Some clones are lacking; in checked studies, under half of them reflect an unresolved V gene, and why the rest are absent is not known. In this sample the table shows 81,000 or so clones, just under 75% of which occur a single time. Of the sample, 4% to 5% falls within the top ten clones. The specimen was PBMCs. The receptors were sampled from a man in his fifties or sixties in good health and CMV-seronegative.

CDR3: CASNSPLGGVTGGRETQYF. The CDR3 bases are TGTGCCAGCAACAGCCCGCTAGGGGGAGTAACAGGGGGCAGGGAGACCCAGTACTTC. The chain couples TRBV7-8 to TRBJ2-5, with 9 bases lining up with TRBD1. Germline values: CDR1 SGHVS, CDR2 FQNEAQ. The CDR3 is made up of 19 amino acids. The junction had 23 bases not matched to a gene; V was cut back by 7 bases and J by 5 bases. The full variable domain, completed using reference TRBV7-8 and TRBJ2-5, is GAGVSQSPRYKVAKRGQDVALRCDPISGHVSLFWYQQALGQGPEFLTYFQNEAQLDKSGLPSDRFFAERPEGSVSTLKIQRTQQEDSAVYLCASNSPLGGVTGGRETQYFGPGTRLLVL.

The chain employs TRBV4-2 and TRBJ2-1; TRBD2 aligns across 13 bases. The CDR3 extends over 17 amino acids. Germline assignment: CDR1 LGHNA and CDR2 YNFKEQ. J gave up 5 bases and V 0 bases, and 4 bases lay outside the gene matches. The CDR3 protein is CASSQERLAGGHNEQFF. The CDR3, as DNA: TGTGCCAGCAGCCAAGAAAGACTAGCGGGGGGACACAATGAGCAGTTCTTC.

This sequence joins TRBV7-8 and TRBJ2-5, with a possible D match to TRBD1 (6 bases). Looked up from germline, CDR1 is SGHVS and CDR2 is FQNEAQ. This CDR3 has 15 amino acids. Trimming cost V 5 bases and J 5 bases, with 18 bases left between them. CDR3 in amino acids: CASSARASRGETQYF. The CDR3 DNA is TGTGCCAGCAGCGCCCGAGCGTCTAGGGGGGAGACCCAGTACTTC.

The chain recombines TRBV27 with TRBJ2-1; D gene unclear. The germline gives CDR1 MNHEY, CDR2 SMNVEV (reference sequence). V dropped 3 bases and J dropped 9 bases, with 6 bases sitting between them. The CDR3 loop spans 11 amino acids. CDR3 bases: TGTGCCAGCAGTTTTGGGCTTGAGCAGTTCTTC. Translation: CASSFGLEQFF.

The V gene is TRBV7-6, the J gene TRBJ2-3; 7 nucleotides agree with TRBD2. The CDR3 is 15 residues long. Per germline, CDR1 SGHVS and CDR2 FNYEAQ. After removal of 2 bases from V and 4 bases from J, the junction contained 6 bases not matched to a gene. In DNA form, the CDR3 reads TGTGCCAGCAGCTTATTGGGGGGGGGTGCAGATACGCAGTATTTT. It codes for CASSLLGGGADTQYF.

This clone was seen a handful of times. The V gene is TRBV7-9, the J gene TRBJ1-5; D perhaps matches TRBD1 (6 bases). Germline CDR1 SEHNR, CDR2 FQNEAQ (reference sequence). The V end was cut by 4 bases, the J end by 7 bases, with 17 bases between. This CDR3 has 15 amino acids. In DNA form, the CDR3 reads TGTGCCAGCAGCTCGAACAGGGATGGAGGCCAGCCCCAGCATTTT. This codes for CASSSNRDGGQPQHF.

CDR3 bases: TGTGCCAGCAGTGGTAGCGGCCCCGCGAACACCGGGGAGCTGTTTTTT. This codes for CASSGSGPANTGELFF. The rearrangement uses TRBV2 and TRBJ2-2; tentatively, D is TRBD2 (6 bases). In germline, CDR1 is SNHLY, CDR2 FYNNEI. V lost 4 bases, J lost 0 bases, and 12 bases lay in between. This CDR3 spans 16 amino acids.

The V and J genes are TRBV5-5 and TRBJ1-3; 7 bases are shared with TRBD1. There are 14 residues in the CDR3. Germline CDR1 SGHKS, CDR2 YYEKEE (reference sequence). V lost 8 bases and J lost 0; bases outside the gene matches: 5. CDR3 DNA sequence: TGTGCCAGGGACAGGTCAGACTCTGGAAACACCATATATTTT. Translation: CARDRSDSGNTIYF.